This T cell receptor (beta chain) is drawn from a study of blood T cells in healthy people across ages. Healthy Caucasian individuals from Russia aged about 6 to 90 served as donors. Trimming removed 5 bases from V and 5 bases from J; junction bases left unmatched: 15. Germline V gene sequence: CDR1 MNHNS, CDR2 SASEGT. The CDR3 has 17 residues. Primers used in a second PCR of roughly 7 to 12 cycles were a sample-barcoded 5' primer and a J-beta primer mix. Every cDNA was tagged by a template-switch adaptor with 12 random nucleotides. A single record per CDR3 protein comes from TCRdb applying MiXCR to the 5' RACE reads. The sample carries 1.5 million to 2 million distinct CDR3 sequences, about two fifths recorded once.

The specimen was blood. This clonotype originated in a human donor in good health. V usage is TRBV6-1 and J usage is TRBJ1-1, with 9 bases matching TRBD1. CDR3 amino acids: CASSKGTGSSLLTEAFF. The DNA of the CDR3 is TGTGCCAGCAGTAAAGGGACAGGGTCTTCACTATTAACTGAAGCTTTCTTT.